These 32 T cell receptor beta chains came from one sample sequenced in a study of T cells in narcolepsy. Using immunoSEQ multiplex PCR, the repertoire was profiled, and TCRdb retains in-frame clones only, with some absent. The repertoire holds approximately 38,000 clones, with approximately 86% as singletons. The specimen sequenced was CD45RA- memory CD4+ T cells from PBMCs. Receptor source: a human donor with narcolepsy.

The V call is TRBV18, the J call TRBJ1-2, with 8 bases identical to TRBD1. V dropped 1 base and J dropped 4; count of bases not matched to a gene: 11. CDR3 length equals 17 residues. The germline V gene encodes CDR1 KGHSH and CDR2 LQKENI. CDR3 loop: CASSPQVNPGQAYGYTF. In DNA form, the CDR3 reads TGTGCCAGCTCACCACAAGTTAATCCGGGACAGGCCTATGGCTACACCTTC.

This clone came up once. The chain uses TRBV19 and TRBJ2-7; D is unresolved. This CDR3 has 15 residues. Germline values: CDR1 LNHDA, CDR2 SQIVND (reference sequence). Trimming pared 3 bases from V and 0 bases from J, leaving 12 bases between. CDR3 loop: CASSMSGVVSYEQYF. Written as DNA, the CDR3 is TGTGCCAGTAGTATGAGTGGGGTTGTCTCCTACGAGCAGTACTTC.

The CDR3 protein is CAWAEWGQGSNEQFF. The CDR3 DNA follows: TGTGCCTGGGCCGAATGGGGACAGGGGAGCAATGAGCAGTTCTTC. V is TRBV30 and J is TRBJ2-1; 10 bases line up with TRBD1. This CDR3 comprises 15 residues. V lost 5 bases to trimming and J lost 6 bases; unmatched junction nucleotides: 10. Germline loops: CDR1 GTSNPN, CDR2 SVGIG (reference sequence). Combining the CDR3 with reference TRBV30 and TRBJ2-1 gives the whole variable domain SQTIHQWPATLVQPVGSPLSLECTVEGTSNPNLYWYRQAAGRGLQLLFYSVGIGQISSEVPQNLSASRPQDRQFILSSKKLLLSDSGFYLCAWAEWGQGSNEQFFGPGTRLTVL.

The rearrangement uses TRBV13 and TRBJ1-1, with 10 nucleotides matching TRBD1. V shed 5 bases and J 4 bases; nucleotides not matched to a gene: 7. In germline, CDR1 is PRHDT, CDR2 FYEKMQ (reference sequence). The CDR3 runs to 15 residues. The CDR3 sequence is CASSPEGQGFTEAFF. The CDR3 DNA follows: TGTGCCAGCAGCCCCGAGGGACAGGGGTTCACTGAAGCTTTCTTT.

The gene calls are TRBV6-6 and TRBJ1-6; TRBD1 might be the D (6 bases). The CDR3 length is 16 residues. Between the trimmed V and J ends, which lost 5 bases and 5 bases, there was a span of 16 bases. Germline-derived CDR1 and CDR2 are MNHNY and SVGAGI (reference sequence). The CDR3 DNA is TGTGCCAGCAGTAACCTACAGGGTCGGGATAATTCACCCCTCCACTTT. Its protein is CASSNLQGRDNSPLHF.

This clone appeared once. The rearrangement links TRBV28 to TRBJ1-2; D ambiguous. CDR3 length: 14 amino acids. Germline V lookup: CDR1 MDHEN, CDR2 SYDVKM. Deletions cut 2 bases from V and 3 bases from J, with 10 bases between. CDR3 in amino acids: CASSLAGNDYGYTF. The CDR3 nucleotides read TGTGCCAGCAGTTTAGCCGGGAACGACTATGGCTACACCTTC.

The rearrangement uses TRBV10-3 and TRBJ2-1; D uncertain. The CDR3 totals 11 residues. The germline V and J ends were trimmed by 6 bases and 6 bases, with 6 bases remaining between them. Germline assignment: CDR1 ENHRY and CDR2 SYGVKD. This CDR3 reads CAIRNANEQFF. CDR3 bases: TGTGCCATCAGAAATGCCAATGAGCAGTTCTTC.

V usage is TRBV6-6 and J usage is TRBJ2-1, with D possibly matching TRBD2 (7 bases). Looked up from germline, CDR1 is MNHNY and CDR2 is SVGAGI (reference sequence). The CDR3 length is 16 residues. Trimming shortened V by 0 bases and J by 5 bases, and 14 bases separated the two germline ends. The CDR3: CASSYSVGGLNNEQFF. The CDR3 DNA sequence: TGTGCCAGCAGTTACTCAGTGGGGGGGCTTAACAATGAGCAGTTCTTC.

CDR3 nucleotides: TGTGCCAGCAGCGTAATTCGGGCGGGCGCTGAAGCTTTCTTT. Its protein product is CASSVIRAGAEAFF. This sequence joins TRBV9 and TRBJ1-1; no clear D. This CDR3 has 14 amino acids. Between the trimmed V and J ends, which lost 1 base and 6 bases, there was a span of 13 bases. Germline CDR1 SGDLS, CDR2 YYNGEE.

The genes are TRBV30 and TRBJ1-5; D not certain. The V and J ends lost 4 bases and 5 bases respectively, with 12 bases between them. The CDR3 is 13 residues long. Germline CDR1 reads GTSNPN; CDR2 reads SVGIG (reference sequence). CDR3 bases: TGTGCCTGGACCGCAGGATTAGATCAGCCCCAGCATTTT. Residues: CAWTAGLDQPQHF.

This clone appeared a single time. The CDR3 region has the DNA TGTGCCAGCAGCCTCCTCACTAGCGGGTTAAGGGTCGGGGAGCTGTTTTTT. It translates to CASSLLTSGLRVGELFF. This chain uses TRBV7-2 with TRBJ2-2; the match to TRBD2 covers 9 bases. Germline trimming cut 5 bases from V and 7 bases from J; bases unmatched to any gene: 14. The germline V gene encodes CDR1 SGHTA and CDR2 FQGNSA. CDR3 length equals 17 residues. Using reference TRBV7-2 and TRBJ2-2 for the parts outside the CDR3, the full variable domain is GAGVSQSPSNKVTEKGKDVELRCDPISGHTALYWYRQSLGQGLEFLIYFQGNSAPDKSGLPSDRFSAERTGGSVSTLTIQRTQQEDSAVYLCASSLLTSGLRVGELFFGEGSRLTVL.

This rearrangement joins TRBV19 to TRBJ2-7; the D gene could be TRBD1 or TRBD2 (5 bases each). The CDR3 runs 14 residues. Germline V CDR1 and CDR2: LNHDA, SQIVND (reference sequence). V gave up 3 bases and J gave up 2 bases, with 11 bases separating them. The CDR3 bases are TGTGCCAGTAGTATTGGGACGGGGCCCTACGAGCAGTACTTC. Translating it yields CASSIGTGPYEQYF.

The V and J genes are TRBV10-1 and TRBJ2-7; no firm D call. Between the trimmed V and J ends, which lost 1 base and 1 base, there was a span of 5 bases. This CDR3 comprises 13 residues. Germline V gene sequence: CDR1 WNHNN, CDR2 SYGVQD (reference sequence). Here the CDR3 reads CASSEFSSYEQYF. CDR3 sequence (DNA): TGCGCCAGCAGTGAGTTTTCATCCTACGAGCAGTACTTC.

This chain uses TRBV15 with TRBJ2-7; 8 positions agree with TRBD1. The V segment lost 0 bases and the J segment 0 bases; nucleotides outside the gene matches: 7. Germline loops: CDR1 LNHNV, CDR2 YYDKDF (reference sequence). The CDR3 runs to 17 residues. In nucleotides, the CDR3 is TGTGCCACCAGCAGAGAAAAGGACAGGGCTATCTCCTACGAGCAGTACTTC. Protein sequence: CATSREKDRAISYEQYF.

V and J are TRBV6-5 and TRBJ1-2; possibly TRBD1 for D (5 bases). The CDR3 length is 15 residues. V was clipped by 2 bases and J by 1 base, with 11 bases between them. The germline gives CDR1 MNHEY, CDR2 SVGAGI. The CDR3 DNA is TGTGCCAGCAGTTACGCGGGACGGGTTAACTATGGCTACACCTTC. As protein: CASSYAGRVNYGYTF.

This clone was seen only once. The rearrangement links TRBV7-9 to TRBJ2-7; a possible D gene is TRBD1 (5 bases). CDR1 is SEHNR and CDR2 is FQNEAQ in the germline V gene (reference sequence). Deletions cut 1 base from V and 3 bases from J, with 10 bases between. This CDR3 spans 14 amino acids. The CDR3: CASSLGQNLYEQYF. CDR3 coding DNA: TGTGCCAGCAGCTTAGGACAGAACCTCTACGAGCAGTACTTC.

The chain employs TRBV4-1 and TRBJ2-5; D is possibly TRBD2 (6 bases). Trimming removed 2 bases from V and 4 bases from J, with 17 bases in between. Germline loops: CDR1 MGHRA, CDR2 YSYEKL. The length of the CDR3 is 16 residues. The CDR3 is CASSQPEEGPPETQYF. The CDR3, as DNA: TGCGCCAGCAGCCAACCAGAGGAGGGACCTCCAGAGACCCAGTACTTC.

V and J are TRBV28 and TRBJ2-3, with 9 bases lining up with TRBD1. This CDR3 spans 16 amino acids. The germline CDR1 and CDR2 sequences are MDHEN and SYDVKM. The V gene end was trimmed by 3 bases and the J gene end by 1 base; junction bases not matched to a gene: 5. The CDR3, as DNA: TGTGCCAGCAGTTTCGGGACAGGGTACGGCACAGATACGCAGTATTTT. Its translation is CASSFGTGYGTDTQYF.

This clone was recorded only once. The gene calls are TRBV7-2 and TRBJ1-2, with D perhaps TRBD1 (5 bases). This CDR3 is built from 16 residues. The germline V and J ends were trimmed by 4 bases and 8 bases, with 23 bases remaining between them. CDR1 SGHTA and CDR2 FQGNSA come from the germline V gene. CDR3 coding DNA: TGTGCCAGCAGCTCCTTTGGGGCGTCAGGGCGTGGGGGCTACACCTTC. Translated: CASSSFGASGRGGYTF.

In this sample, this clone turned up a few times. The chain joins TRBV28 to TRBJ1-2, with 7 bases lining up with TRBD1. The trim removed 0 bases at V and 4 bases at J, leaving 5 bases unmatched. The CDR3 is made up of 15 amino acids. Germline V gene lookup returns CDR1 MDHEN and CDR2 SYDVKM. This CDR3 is CASSLWGAGGYGYTF. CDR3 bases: TGTGCCAGCAGTTTATGGGGTGCAGGGGGCTATGGCTACACCTTC.

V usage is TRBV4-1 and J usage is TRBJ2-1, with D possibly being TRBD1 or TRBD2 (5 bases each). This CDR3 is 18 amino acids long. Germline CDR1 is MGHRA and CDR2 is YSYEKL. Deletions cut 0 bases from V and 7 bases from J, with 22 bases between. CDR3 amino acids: CASSQDKDLGAGRNEQFF. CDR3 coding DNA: TGCGCCAGCAGCCAAGATAAGGATCTCGGGGCAGGGAGAAATGAGCAGTTCTTC.

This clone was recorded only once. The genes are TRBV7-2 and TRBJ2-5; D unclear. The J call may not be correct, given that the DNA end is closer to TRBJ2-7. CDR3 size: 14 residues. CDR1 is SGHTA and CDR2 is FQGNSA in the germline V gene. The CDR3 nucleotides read TGTGCCAGCAGCATAGGGCCGGCCCTCTACGAGCAGTACTTC. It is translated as CASSIGPALYEQYF.

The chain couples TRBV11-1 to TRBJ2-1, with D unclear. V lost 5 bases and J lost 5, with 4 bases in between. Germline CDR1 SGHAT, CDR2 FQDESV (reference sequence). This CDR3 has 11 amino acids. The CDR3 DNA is TGTGCCAGCAGCGCGGACAATGAGCAGTTCTTC. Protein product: CASSADNEQFF.

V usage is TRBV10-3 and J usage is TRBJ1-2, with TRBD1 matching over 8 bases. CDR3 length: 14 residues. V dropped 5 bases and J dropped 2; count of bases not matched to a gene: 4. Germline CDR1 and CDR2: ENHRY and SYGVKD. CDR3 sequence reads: CAISPPGGNYGYTF. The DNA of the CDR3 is TGTGCCATCAGTCCCCCAGGGGGCAACTATGGCTACACCTTC.

The chain's CDR3 is CASSEAARGSVNEQYF. CDR3 sequence (DNA): TGTGCCAGCAGTGAAGCCGCCAGAGGTAGTGTCAACGAGCAGTACTTC. The chain carries TRBV6-1 and TRBJ2-7; D gene uncertain. Germline V gene data show CDR1 as MNHNS and CDR2 as SASEGT. V was cut by 0 bases and J by 5 bases, with 17 bases left in between. The CDR3 totals 16 residues.

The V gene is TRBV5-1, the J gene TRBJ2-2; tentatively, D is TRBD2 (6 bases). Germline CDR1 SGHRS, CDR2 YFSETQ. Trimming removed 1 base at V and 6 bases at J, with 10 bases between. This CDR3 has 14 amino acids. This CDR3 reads CASSLLTGAGELFF. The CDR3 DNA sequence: TGCGCCAGCAGCTTGTTAACGGGGGCCGGGGAGCTGTTTTTT. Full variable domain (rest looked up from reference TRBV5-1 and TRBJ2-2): KAGVTQTPRYLIKTRGQQVTLSCSPISGHRSVSWYQQTPGQGLQFLFEYFSETQRNKGNFPGRFSGRQFSNSRSEMNVSTLELGDSALYLCASSLLTGAGELFFGEGSRLTVL.

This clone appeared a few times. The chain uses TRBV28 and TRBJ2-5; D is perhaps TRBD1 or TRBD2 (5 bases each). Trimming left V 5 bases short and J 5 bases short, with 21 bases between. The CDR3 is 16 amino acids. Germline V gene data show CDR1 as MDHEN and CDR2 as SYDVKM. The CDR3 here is CASSANPRVPGETQYF. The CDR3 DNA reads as TGTGCCAGCAGTGCTAACCCCAGGGTCCCGGGGGAGACCCAGTACTTC.

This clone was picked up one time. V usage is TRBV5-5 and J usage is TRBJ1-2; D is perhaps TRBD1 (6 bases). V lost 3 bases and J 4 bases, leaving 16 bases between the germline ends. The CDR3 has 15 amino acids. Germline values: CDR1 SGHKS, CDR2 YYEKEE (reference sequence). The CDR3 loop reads CASSWVRGGVYGYTF. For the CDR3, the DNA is TGTGCCAGCAGCTGGGTACGAGGGGGAGTCTATGGCTACACCTTC.

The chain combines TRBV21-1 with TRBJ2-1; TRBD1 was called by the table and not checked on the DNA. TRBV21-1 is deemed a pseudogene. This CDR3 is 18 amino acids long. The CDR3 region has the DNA TGTGCCAGCACCCCCGACAGGGCCCACCGGAGCTCCTACAATGAGCAGTTCTTC. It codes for CASTPDRAHRSSYNEQFF.

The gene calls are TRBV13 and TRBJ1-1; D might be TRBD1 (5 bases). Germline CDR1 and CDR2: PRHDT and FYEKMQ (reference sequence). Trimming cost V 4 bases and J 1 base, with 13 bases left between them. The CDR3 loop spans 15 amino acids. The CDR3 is CASSYLRQQNTEAFF. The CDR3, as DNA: TGTGCCAGCAGCTACCTTAGACAGCAGAACACTGAAGCTTTCTTT.

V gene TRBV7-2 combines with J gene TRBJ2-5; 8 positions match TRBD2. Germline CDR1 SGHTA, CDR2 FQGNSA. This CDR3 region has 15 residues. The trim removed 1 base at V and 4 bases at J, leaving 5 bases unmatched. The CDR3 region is CASSLDGRGAETQYF. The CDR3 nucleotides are TGTGCCAGCAGCTTAGACGGGCGGGGGGCAGAGACCCAGTACTTC.

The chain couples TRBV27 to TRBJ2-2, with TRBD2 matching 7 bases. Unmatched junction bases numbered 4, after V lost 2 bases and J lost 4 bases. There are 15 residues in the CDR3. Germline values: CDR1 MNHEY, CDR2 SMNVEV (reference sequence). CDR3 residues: CASSLLAESTGELFF. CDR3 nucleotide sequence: TGTGCCAGCAGTTTACTAGCGGAGTCCACCGGGGAGCTGTTTTTT.